A selection of T cell receptor beta chains follows, all from one sample in a study of shared clonotypes between healthy human individuals. Only in-frame clones appear in the TCRdb table, and some are missing; sequencing was by immunoSEQ multiplex PCR. Of over 2 million clones in the sample, about 95% are singletons; the top ten hold 0.13%. Sample: naive CD4+ T cells sorted from blood. These receptors were taken from a young man in good health. Both conserved end residues are part of each CDR3. D genes are given only for firm matches. Size is omitted from some rows. Given values are once, few, many or a class for expanded clones.

j_call	clone_size	d_call	v_call	cdr3_aa	cdr3_nt
TRBJ2-7	.	TRBD1	TRBV6-6	CASSYSFRDSSYEQYF	TGTGCCAGCAGTTACTCGTTCCGGGACAGCTCCTACGAGCAGTACTTC
TRBJ2-7	.	.	TRBV7-2	CASSRSLYEQYF	TGTGCCAGCAGCCGCTCGCTCTACGAGCAGTACTTC
TRBJ1-1	.	.	TRBV27	CASSFAHSGTEAFF	TGTGCCAGCAGTTTTGCGCATTCCGGAACTGAAGCTTTCTTT
TRBJ2-3	.	TRBD2	TRBV10-1	CASSAGRYGVTDTQYF	TGCGCCAGCAGCGCCGGGAGGTATGGAGTGACAGATACGCAGTATTTT
TRBJ1-5	.	TRBD1	TRBV12-5	CASGLTGGQPQHF	TGTGCTAGTGGTTTGACAGGGGGTCAGCCCCAGCATTTT
TRBJ1-5	.	TRBD1	TRBV6-5	CASSSGQGERQPQHF	TGTGCCAGCAGTTCGGGACAGGGAGAAAGACAGCCCCAGCATTTT
TRBJ1-2	.	.	TRBV7-9	CASSLSQGPSYGYTF	TGTGCCAGCAGCTTATCTCAGGGGCCAAGCTATGGCTACACCTTC
TRBJ2-7	.	TRBD1	TRBV4-3	CASSQGTGAAYEQYF	TGCGCCAGCAGCCAAGGGACAGGGGCCGCCTACGAGCAGTACTTC
TRBJ2-5	.	TRBD2	TRBV7-3	CASSRLAGGRQYF	TGTGCCAGCAGCCGACTAGCGGGGGGTCGCCAGTACTTC
TRBJ2-7	.	.	TRBV5-1	CASSLEQDEQYF	TGCGCCAGCAGCTTGGAGCAGGACGAGCAGTACTTC
TRBJ2-7	.	TRBD2	TRBV7-2	CASSFTSGSYEQYF	TGTGCCAGCAGCTTTACTAGCGGCTCCTACGAGCAGTACTTC
TRBJ2-7	.	.	TRBV28	CASSLGGDRASYEQYF	TGTGCCAGCAGTTTGGGAGGTGACAGGGCATCCTACGAGCAGTACTTC
TRBJ1-5	.	.	TRBV28	CASSILWGNQPQHF	TGTGCCAGCAGCATCCTGTGGGGCAATCAGCCCCAGCATTTT
TRBJ2-5	.	TRBD2	TRBV5-4	CASRRTSGGPQETQYF	TGTGCCAGCAGACGGACTAGCGGGGGGCCCCAAGAGACCCAGTACTTC
TRBJ2-2	.	.	TRBV11-3	CASSQGGTGELFF	TGTGCCAGCAGCCAAGGGGGAACCGGGGAGCTGTTTTTT
TRBJ1-1	once	TRBD1	TRBV28	CASSLPGTARRDTEAFF	TGTGCCAGCAGTTTGCCCGGGACAGCGAGGCGGGACACTGAAGCTTTCTTT
TRBJ2-5	once	TRBD2	TRBV7-9	CASSLVGQGLSQETQYF	TGTGCCAGCAGCTTAGTGGGGCAGGGACTATCCCAAGAGACCCAGTACTTC
TRBJ1-5	.	.	TRBV30	CAWTGDSNQPQHF	TGTGCCTGGACTGGAGATAGCAATCAGCCCCAGCATTTT
TRBJ2-2	.	.	TRBV18	CASSPDPTGELFF	TGTGCCAGCTCACCAGACCCGACCGGGGAGCTGTTTTTT
TRBJ2-1	.	.	TRBV6-1	CASTDKPYNEQFF	TGTGCCAGCACGGATAAACCCTACAATGAGCAGTTCTTC
TRBJ2-7	.	.	TRBV11-2	CASGGIFYEQYF	TGTGCCAGCGGGGGGATCTTCTACGAGCAGTACTTC
TRBJ2-1	.	.	TRBV9	CASSPWTGPNEQFF	TGTGCCAGCAGCCCATGGACTGGACCCAATGAGCAGTTCTTC
TRBJ2-4	.	.	TRBV2	CASSESPKNIQYF	TGTGCCAGCAGTGAGAGCCCGAAAAACATTCAGTACTTC
TRBJ1-1	.	TRBD1	TRBV5-6	CASSLVWDSMNTEAFF	TGTGCCAGCAGCTTGGTGTGGGACAGCATGAACACTGAAGCTTTCTTT
TRBJ1-1	.	.	TRBV7-9	CASRHNPGQGSITEAFF	TGTGCCAGCAGACACAATCCGGGCCAGGGTTCAATCACTGAAGCTTTCTTT
TRBJ1-3	.	.	TRBV7-8	CASSLGLGNTIYF	TGTGCCAGCAGCTTAGGTCTCGGAAACACCATATATTTT
TRBJ2-7	.	TRBD1	TRBV28	CASSFLGTGVSYEQYF	TGTGCCAGCAGTTTCCTCGGGACAGGGGTTTCCTACGAGCAGTACTTC
TRBJ1-3	.	.	TRBV5-1	CASSWTETGNTIYF	TGCGCCAGCAGCTGGACAGAGACTGGAAACACCATATATTTT
TRBJ2-7	.	TRBD1	TRBV7-9	CASSRGTGVSYEQYF	TGTGCCAGCAGTCGTGGGACAGGGGTCTCCTACGAGCAGTACTTC
TRBJ2-7	once	.	TRBV7-9	CASSLAHRQGYYEQYF	TGTGCCAGCAGCTTAGCGCATAGGCAGGGTTACTACGAGCAGTACTTC
TRBJ2-1	once	TRBD2	TRBV9	CASSDRRTAQLAGGNYNEQFF	TGTGCCAGCAGCGACCGAAGGACAGCCCAATTAGCGGGGGGTAACTACAATGAGCAGTTCTTC
TRBJ1-1	.	.	TRBV29-1	CSVEGRAGHTEAFF	TGCAGCGTTGAAGGGAGGGCAGGCCACACTGAAGCTTTCTTT